Below, one TCR beta chain is given with its context. Its matching antigen is unknown. Molecular barcoded adaptors covering alpha/delta and beta/gamma chains were used on 400 ng RNA. Using its own MiXCR run on the reads, TCRdb lists one record per CDR3 protein. The table shows about 62,000 distinct CDR3 sequences, with roughly 19% occurring only once. These data belong to a study of read filtering for tumor transcriptome and immune sequencing. On the study more broadly: TCR-mapped reads were about 3.5 to 10.27 million with IR-seq versus roughly 85 to 1,300 with RNA-seq.

The V gene's germline CDR1 is MRHNA and CDR2 SNTAGT. The CDR3 spans 15 residues. V was shortened by 5 bases and J by 3 bases, with 15 bases between the two germline ends. Broader study findings: The sorted CD138-negative fraction was a mixed bone marrow immune population, not purified T cells.

Sequencing was carried out using a population of CD138-negative cells sorted from bone marrow. V is TRBV6-4 and J is TRBJ2-3; TRBD1 is a possible D gene (7 bases). This clonotype was obtained from a donor at least 40 years old with multiple myeloma. The CDR3 here is CASSSSGGFTDTQYF. In DNA, the CDR3 is TGTGCCAGCAGTTCTTCAGGGGGGTTTACAGATACGCAGTATTTT.